The 8 T cell receptor beta chains presented below share a single source sample, sequenced in a study of beta chain features in type 1 diabetes. These receptors are not linked to any known antigen. Findings of the study overall: TCRB CDR3s were moderately but significantly shorter in Type 1 diabetes patients in all four CD4+ subsets.

The study reverse transcribed the entire isolated RNA, so it sequenced expressed TCRB transcripts. Sequencing used immunoSEQ multiplex PCR; TCRdb keeps in-frame clones, though not all of them. The sample comprises about 140,000 clones, roughly an eighth of which are singletons, and less than 1.5% rests with the top ten. Source material: central memory CD4+ T cells from blood. These receptors were taken from a man aged 18-30 years with type 1 diabetes.

The CDR3 loop is CAWSGTSLRETQYF. CDR3 DNA sequence: TGTGCCTGGAGCGGGACCAGCCTCCGGGAGACCCAGTACTTC. This chain uses TRBV30 with TRBJ2-5; the D call may be TRBD1 or TRBD2 (5 bases each). The CDR3 loop spans 14 amino acids. V gave up 3 bases and J gave up 5 bases, with 16 bases separating them. CDR1 GTSNPN and CDR2 SVGIG come from the germline V gene (reference sequence).

J is TRBJ1-2 and V is TRBV6-6; D is unresolved. The germline CDR1 and CDR2 sequences are MNHNY and SVGAGI (reference sequence). This CDR3 is 12 amino acids long. Trimming cost V 6 bases and J 8 bases, with 13 bases left between them. The CDR3 protein is CASSPPGEGYTF. CDR3 coding DNA: TGTGCCAGCAGCCCGCCAGGTGAGGGCTACACCTTC.

The sample holds a few counts of this clone. A much larger clone is a single base away; this may be a read error. The CDR3 DNA sequence: TGTGCCAGCAGTTCGGGGGAGACCCAGTACTTC. Protein sequence: CASSSGETQYF. The rearrangement links TRBV6-6 to TRBJ2-5, with a weak D call TRBD2 (5 bases). Germline CDR1 and CDR2: MNHNY and SVGAGI (reference sequence). This CDR3 has 11 amino acids. With 4 bases removed from V and 5 bases from J, the gap between germline ends came to 5 bases.

There are a few counts of this clone. The chain has TRBV5-4 and TRBJ2-3; a possible D gene is TRBD2 (6 bases). The V gene's germline CDR1 is SGHNT and CDR2 YYREEE (reference sequence). The CDR3 sequence is 15 residues long. V was shortened by 2 bases and J by 4 bases, with 14 bases between the two germline ends. The chain's CDR3 is CASSFGSSGADTQYF. CDR3 DNA sequence: TGTGCCAGCAGCTTCGGCAGCTCGGGGGCAGATACGCAGTATTTT.

The chain has TRBV6-5 and TRBJ2-1, with 10 bases lining up with TRBD2. There are 15 residues in the CDR3. Germline CDR1 MNHEY, CDR2 SVGAGI. J lost 6 bases, V lost 6 bases, and 8 bases had no gene match. CDR3 nucleotides: TGTGCCAGCAGCTTAGCGGGGGGATGGAGCAATGAGCAGTTCTTC. Protein product: CASSLAGGWSNEQFF.

This clone occurred a few times. The J gene is TRBJ2-6, the V gene TRBV15; 11 bases line up with TRBD1. In germline, CDR1 is LNHNV, CDR2 YYDKDF (reference sequence). V dropped 2 bases and J dropped 2; count of bases not matched to a gene: 11. This CDR3 contains 20 residues. The DNA for the CDR3 is TGTGCCACCAGCAGACCTCCAGGACAGGGGGCATTTACTGGGGCCAACGTCCTGACTTTC. This sequence encodes CATSRPPGQGAFTGANVLTF. The full variable domain, completed using reference TRBV15 and TRBJ2-6, is DAMVIQNPRYQVTQFGKPVTLSCSQTLNHNVMYWYQQKSSQAPKLLFHYYDKDFNNEADTPDNFQSRRPNTSFCFLDIRSPGLGDTAMYLCATSRPPGQGAFTGANVLTFGAGSRLTVL.

In DNA form, the CDR3 reads TGCAGCGTTGGCGGGGGACGGGGAATGAACACTGAAGCTTTCTTT. It specifies CSVGGGRGMNTEAFF. This chain connects TRBV29-1 to TRBJ1-1, with D tentatively TRBD1 (5 bases). The CDR3 totals 15 residues. V lost 4 bases, J lost 0 bases, and 15 bases lay in between. Germline-derived CDR1 and CDR2 are SQVTM and ANQGSEA.

In nucleotides, the CDR3 is TGCGCCAGCAGCTTGGGGGGTTACACAGATACGCAGTATTTT. As protein: CASSLGGYTDTQYF. The V gene is TRBV5-1, the J gene TRBJ2-3; D remains ambiguous. The CDR3 has 14 amino acids. V lost 0 bases and J 2 bases, leaving 7 bases between the germline ends. Per the germline V gene, CDR1 is SGHRS and CDR2 is YFSETQ.